This T cell receptor (beta chain) stems from a study of T cells in Graves' hyperthyroidism and ophthalmopathy. Diagnoses were established using clinical symptoms, serum thyroxine and TRAb, thyroid ultrasound and orbital computed tomography. Source material for PBMCs was 10 ml fresh peripheral blood. This clonotype was seen ten or more times. Its antigen is still unknown. Overall study findings and caveats: In blood, most of the thyroid clonotypes expanded above 0.001 were also present.

TCR beta CDR3 sequences were amplified from RNA transcripts. TCR CDR3 underwent first-round RT-PCR with the HTBI primer set. Each CDR3 protein is one row after TCRdb ran MiXCR on the multiplex PCR reads. The repertoire holds 500,000 to 650,000 distinct CDR3 sequences, with about 15% as singletons. Sequencing was performed on blood. The sequence derives from a woman between 18 and 29 years old with Graves' ophthalmopathy.

The CDR3 region is CASSPESYTEAFF. The CDR3 DNA reads as TGTGCCAGCAGTCCCGAATCGTACACTGAAGCTTTCTTT. The rearrangement joins TRBV6-1 to TRBJ1-1; no clear D. Per germline, CDR1 MNHNS and CDR2 SASEGT. CDR3 length: 13 residues. V was trimmed by 5 bases and J by 3 bases, leaving 10 bases between them.